This TCR beta chain was retrieved from a study of blood T cell repertoires in COVID-19. Germline-derived CDR1 and CDR2 are MRHNA and SNTAGT. The CDR3 is 13 amino acids. J was trimmed by 11 bases and V by 2 bases; bases with no gene match: 5. Data came from immunoSEQ multiplex PCR; TCRdb stores just in-frame clones and leaves some out. The data contain around 340,000 clones, about 88% of them seen just once; the ten biggest clones take up approximately 1%. Individuals drawn from under 30 US areas were about 18 to 95 years old. Cohort assignment relied on participant-reported clinical history. The V gene is TRBV6-4, the J gene TRBJ1-1, with 10 bases matching TRBD1. Sequencing input: PBMCs or T cells enriched from blood (not recorded which). This TCR derives from a woman in her 30s who had been exposed to COVID-19. In DNA, the CDR3 is TGTGCCAGCAGTGACCGGACAGGGGGGTCCGCTTTCTTT. It is translated as CASSDRTGGSAFF.